This T cell receptor beta chain was sequenced during a study of T cell responses to AZD1222 COVID-19 vaccine. Study outcomes and limitations: Spike-specific TCR depth and breadth grew after two AZD1222 doses. CD4 TCRs linked to vaccination spanned spike, dominating at 160-218 and 743-854.

The assay was immunoSEQ multiplex PCR, and TCRdb's table has in-frame clones only and misses some. The table shows about 44,000 clones, with over 60% occurring only once. Ends included, the CDR3 has 19 residues. A note on this clone: The antigen is unknown. It is unclear where the CDR3 begins or ends on the DNA, so no DNA is shown, and the CDR3 is as TCRdb lists it.

This chain links TRBV21-1 with TRBJ2-7; the listed D gene, TRBD2, was not tested against the DNA. TRBV21-1 is a pseudogene segment. The sequence came from an adult in good health. Sequencing used peripheral blood, obtained on day 0 of AZD1222 vaccination. CDR3 protein: CASSKDPFGGGAFLEEQYF.